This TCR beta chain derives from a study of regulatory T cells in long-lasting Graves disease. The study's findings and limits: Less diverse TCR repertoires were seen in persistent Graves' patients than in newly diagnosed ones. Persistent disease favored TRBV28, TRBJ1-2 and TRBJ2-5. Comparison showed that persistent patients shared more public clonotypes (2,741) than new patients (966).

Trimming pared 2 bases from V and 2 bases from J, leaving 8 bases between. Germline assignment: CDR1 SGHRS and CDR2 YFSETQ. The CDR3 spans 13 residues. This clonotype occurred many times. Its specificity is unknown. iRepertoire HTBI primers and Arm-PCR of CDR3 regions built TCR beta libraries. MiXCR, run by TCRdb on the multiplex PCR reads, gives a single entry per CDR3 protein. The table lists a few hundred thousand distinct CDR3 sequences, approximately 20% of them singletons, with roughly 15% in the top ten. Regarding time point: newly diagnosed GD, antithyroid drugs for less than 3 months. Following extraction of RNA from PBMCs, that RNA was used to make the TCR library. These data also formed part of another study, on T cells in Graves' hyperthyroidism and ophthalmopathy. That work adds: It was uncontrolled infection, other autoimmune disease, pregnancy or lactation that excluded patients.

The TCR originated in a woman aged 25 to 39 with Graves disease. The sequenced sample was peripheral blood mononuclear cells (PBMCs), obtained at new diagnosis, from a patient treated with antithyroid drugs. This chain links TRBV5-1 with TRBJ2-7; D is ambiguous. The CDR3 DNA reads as TGCGCCAGCAGCTTACGAACTACCTACGAGCAGTACTTC. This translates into CASSLRTTYEQYF.